The rows below give T cell receptor beta chains drawn from one sample of a study of T-cell memory formation after mild COVID-19. Via MiXCR, TCRdb re-called the 5' RACE reads, giving one row per CDR3 protein. The repertoire includes around 53,000 distinct CDR3 sequences, 9% to 15% of them detected once, and about 25% sits in the top ten. The sample comprised PBMCs or a T cell subset sorted from them (not recorded which). All receptors come from a man aged 18 to 29 who had mild COVID-19 (a few samples of this study predate the infection). Cell type and time point are not known. Both conserved end residues are part of each CDR3. The order of the fields is clone size, J gene, D gene, V gene, CDR3 DNA, CDR3 protein. D genes are given only for firm matches. Some rows mark clone size as missing; the rest say once, few, many or name a class of expanded clone.

abundance: few
j_gene: TRBJ2-5
d_gene: -
v_gene: TRBV20-1
CDR3nt: TGCAGTGCCACTCCGTCCAGACCCCAGTACTTC
CDR3aa: CSATPSRPQYF

abundance: few
j_gene: TRBJ2-3
d_gene: -
v_gene: TRBV11-2
CDR3nt: TGTGCCAGCAGCTTCCGGGGGCTAGCGGTTCCAGATACGCAGTATTTT
CDR3aa: CASSFRGLAVPDTQYF

abundance: few
j_gene: TRBJ1-2
d_gene: -
v_gene: TRBV4-3
CDR3nt: TGCGCCAGCAGCCAAGAACCAGGGCTCAGCTACACCTTC
CDR3aa: CASSQEPGLSYTF

abundance: few
j_gene: TRBJ2-2
d_gene: -
v_gene: TRBV7-9
CDR3nt: TGTGCCAGCAACCTTTGGAACACCGGGGAGCTGTTTTTT
CDR3aa: CASNLWNTGELFF

abundance: -
j_gene: TRBJ1-1
d_gene: -
v_gene: TRBV28
CDR3nt: TGTGCCAGCACCTCCGGAGGGGCGACCTATGAAGCTTTCTTT
CDR3aa: CASTSGGATYEAFF

abundance: few
j_gene: TRBJ2-1
d_gene: -
v_gene: TRBV6-2/TRBV6-3
CDR3nt: TGTGCCAGCAGTTACCCCGGGCAGCAATTCCATGAGCAGTTCTTC
CDR3aa: CASSYPGQQFHEQFF

abundance: few
j_gene: TRBJ2-2
d_gene: -
v_gene: TRBV4-3
CDR3nt: TGCGCCAGCAGCCAAGAACCGGGGTCCTCCACCGGGGAGCTGTTTTTT
CDR3aa: CASSQEPGSSTGELFF

abundance: -
j_gene: TRBJ2-5
d_gene: TRBD2
v_gene: TRBV5-1
CDR3nt: TGCGCCAGCAGCCTCGTTAGCGGGGGGCCGGGGGTTGAGACCCAGTACTTC
CDR3aa: CASSLVSGGPGVETQYF

abundance: -
j_gene: TRBJ1-5
d_gene: TRBD1
v_gene: TRBV11-2
CDR3nt: TGTGCCAGCAGCATGGGGGGGACAGGGGGCCGCTGGGGCAATCAGCCCCAGCATTTT
CDR3aa: CASSMGGTGGRWGNQPQHF

abundance: many
j_gene: TRBJ2-7
d_gene: TRBD1
v_gene: TRBV7-6
CDR3nt: TGTGCCAGCAGCCCGGGACAGGGGCCCTACGAGCAGTACTTC
CDR3aa: CASSPGQGPYEQYF

abundance: few
j_gene: TRBJ1-2
d_gene: -
v_gene: TRBV3-1
CDR3nt: TGTGCCAGCAGGTCGCCTTTGGGCCATGGCTACACCTTC
CDR3aa: CASRSPLGHGYTF

abundance: many
j_gene: TRBJ2-5
d_gene: -
v_gene: TRBV4-1
CDR3nt: TGCGCCAGCAGCCCGCCGTTACTCGAGACCCAGTACTTC
CDR3aa: CASSPPLLETQYF

abundance: -
j_gene: TRBJ1-5
d_gene: -
v_gene: TRBV20-1
CDR3nt: TGCAGTGCTAGAGGAGGGTATGGGAATCAGCCCCAGCATTTT
CDR3aa: CSARGGYGNQPQHF

abundance: few
j_gene: TRBJ2-2
d_gene: TRBD2
v_gene: TRBV20-1
CDR3nt: TGCAGTGCTAGAGTTGGCGGGGGGGCCGGCGGGGAGCTGTTTTTT
CDR3aa: CSARVGGGAGGELFF

abundance: few
j_gene: TRBJ2-3
d_gene: TRBD2
v_gene: TRBV7-3
CDR3nt: TGTGCCAGCTCCAAAAGCGGGGGGCTCACAGATACGCAGTATTTT
CDR3aa: CASSKSGGLTDTQYF

abundance: many
j_gene: TRBJ2-1
d_gene: TRBD2
v_gene: TRBV19
CDR3nt: TGTGCCAGTAGTATCAGGCGGGGGGGCAGGGATGAGCAGTTCTTC
CDR3aa: CASSIRRGGRDEQFF

abundance: few
j_gene: TRBJ1-2
d_gene: -
v_gene: TRBV25-1
CDR3nt: TGTGCCAGCAGTGAAATGGCGGACGTGGCTTACACCTTC
CDR3aa: CASSEMADVAYTF

abundance: many
j_gene: TRBJ2-1
d_gene: TRBD2
v_gene: TRBV20-1
CDR3nt: TGCAGTGCTAGATTCTCCTACCGGGGGGTGAATGAGCAGTTCTTC
CDR3aa: CSARFSYRGVNEQFF

abundance: -
j_gene: TRBJ1-2
d_gene: -
v_gene: TRBV4-3
CDR3nt: TGCGCCAGCAGCCAAGCCAAGGGCGATGGCTACACCTTC
CDR3aa: CASSQAKGDGYTF

abundance: -
j_gene: TRBJ1-2
d_gene: -
v_gene: TRBV5-4
CDR3nt: TGTGCCAGCAGCTTAAGGGGCTTCGGCTACACCTTC
CDR3aa: CASSLRGFGYTF

abundance: many
j_gene: TRBJ2-3
d_gene: -
v_gene: TRBV24-1
CDR3nt: TGTGCCACCAGTGAGGCAGGGAGGACAGATACGCAGTATTTT
CDR3aa: CATSEAGRTDTQYF

abundance: -
j_gene: TRBJ2-5
d_gene: -
v_gene: TRBV29-1
CDR3nt: TGCAGCGCTTCACTAGTGCAAGAGACCCAGTACTTC
CDR3aa: CSASLVQETQYF

abundance: few
j_gene: TRBJ2-7
d_gene: -
v_gene: TRBV25-1
CDR3nt: TGTGCCAGCAGTGAAACCATCCGGGGGCCCGCCTACGAGCAGTACTTC
CDR3aa: CASSETIRGPAYEQYF

abundance: many
j_gene: TRBJ1-2
d_gene: -
v_gene: TRBV5-1
CDR3nt: TGCGCCAGCAGCGGCGTCCCGGGTGGCTACACCTTC
CDR3aa: CASSGVPGGYTF

abundance: few
j_gene: TRBJ1-2
d_gene: -
v_gene: TRBV5-6
CDR3nt: TGTGCCAGCAGCCCAGGACAGTATGGCTACACCTTC
CDR3aa: CASSPGQYGYTF